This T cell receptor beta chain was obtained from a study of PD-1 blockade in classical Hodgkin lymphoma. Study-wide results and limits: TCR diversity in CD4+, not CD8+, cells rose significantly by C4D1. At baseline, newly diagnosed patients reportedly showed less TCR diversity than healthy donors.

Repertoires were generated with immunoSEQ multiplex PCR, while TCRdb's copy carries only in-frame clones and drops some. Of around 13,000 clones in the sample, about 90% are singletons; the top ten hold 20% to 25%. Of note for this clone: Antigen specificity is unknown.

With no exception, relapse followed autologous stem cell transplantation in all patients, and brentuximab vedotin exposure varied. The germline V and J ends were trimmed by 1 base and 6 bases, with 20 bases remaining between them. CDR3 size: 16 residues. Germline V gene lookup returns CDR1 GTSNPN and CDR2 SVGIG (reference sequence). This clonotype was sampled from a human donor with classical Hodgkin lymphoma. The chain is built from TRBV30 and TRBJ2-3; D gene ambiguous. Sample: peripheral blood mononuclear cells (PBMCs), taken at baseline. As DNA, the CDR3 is TGTGCCTGGAGTGAAAGGGCAGGTAGTCGTGGGGATACGCAGTATTTT. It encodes CAWSERAGSRGDTQYF.